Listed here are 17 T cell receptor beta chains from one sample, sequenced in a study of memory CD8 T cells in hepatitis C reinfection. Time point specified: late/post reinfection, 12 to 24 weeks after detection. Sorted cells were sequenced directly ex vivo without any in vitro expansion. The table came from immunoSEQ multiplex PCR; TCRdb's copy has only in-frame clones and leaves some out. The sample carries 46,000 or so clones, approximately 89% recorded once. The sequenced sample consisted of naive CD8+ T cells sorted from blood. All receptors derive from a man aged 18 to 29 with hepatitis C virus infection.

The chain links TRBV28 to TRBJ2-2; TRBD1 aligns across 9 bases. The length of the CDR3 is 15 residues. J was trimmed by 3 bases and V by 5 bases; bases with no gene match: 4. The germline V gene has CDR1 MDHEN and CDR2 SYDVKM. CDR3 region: CASSHGTGYTGELFF. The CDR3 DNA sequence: TGTGCCAGCAGTCACGGGACAGGGTACACCGGGGAGCTGTTTTTT.

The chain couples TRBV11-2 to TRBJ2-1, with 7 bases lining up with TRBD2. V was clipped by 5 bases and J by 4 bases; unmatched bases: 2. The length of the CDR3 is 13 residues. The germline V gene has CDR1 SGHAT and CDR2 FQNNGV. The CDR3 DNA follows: TGTGCCAGCAGCCTTAGCGGGTACAATGAGCAGTTCTTC. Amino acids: CASSLSGYNEQFF.

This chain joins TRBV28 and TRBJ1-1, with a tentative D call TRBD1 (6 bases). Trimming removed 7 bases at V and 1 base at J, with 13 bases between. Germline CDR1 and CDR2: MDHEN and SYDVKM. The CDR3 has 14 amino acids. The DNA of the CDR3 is TGTGCCAGCAAATACCCGGGACAGAACACTGAAGCTTTCTTT. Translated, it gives CASKYPGQNTEAFF. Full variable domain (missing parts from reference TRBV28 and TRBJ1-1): DVKVTQSSRYLVKRTGEKVFLECVQDMDHENMFWYRQDPGLGLRLIYFSYDVKMKEKGDIPEGYSVSREKKERFSLILESASTNQTSMYLCASKYPGQNTEAFFGQGTRLTVV.

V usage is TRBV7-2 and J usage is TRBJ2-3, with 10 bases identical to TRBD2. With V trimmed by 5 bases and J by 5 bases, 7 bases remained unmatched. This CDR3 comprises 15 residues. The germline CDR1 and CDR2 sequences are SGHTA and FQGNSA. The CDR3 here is CASSQIAGGLDTQYF. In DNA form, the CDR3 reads TGTGCCAGCAGCCAAATAGCGGGGGGCCTAGATACGCAGTATTTT.

CDR3 region: CASSQGGRVYNEQFF. The CDR3 nucleotides are TGTGCCAGCAGCCAAGGCGGGAGAGTCTACAATGAGCAGTTCTTC. V and J are TRBV5-8 and TRBJ2-1; TRBD2 matches at 7 bases. Germline lookup yields CDR1 SGHTS and CDR2 YDEGEE. Trimming removed 4 bases from V and 3 bases from J; junction bases left unmatched: 7. This CDR3 is 15 amino acids long.

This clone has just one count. CDR3 protein: CASSGILTGGDHGYTF. CDR3 nucleotide sequence: TGTGCCAGCAGTGGAATATTGACAGGGGGAGATCATGGCTACACCTTC. The J gene is TRBJ1-2, the V gene TRBV6-6; 9 nucleotides line up with TRBD1. J lost 6 bases, V lost 5 bases, and 13 bases had no gene match. CDR1 is MNHNY and CDR2 is SVGAGI in the germline V gene (reference sequence). This CDR3 is built from 16 residues.

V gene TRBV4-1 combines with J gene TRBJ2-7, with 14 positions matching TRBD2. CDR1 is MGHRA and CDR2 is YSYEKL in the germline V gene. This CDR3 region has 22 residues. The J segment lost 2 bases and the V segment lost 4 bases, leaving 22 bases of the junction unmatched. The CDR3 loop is CASSPTRRKRAGTSGGPYEQYV. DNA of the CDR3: TGCGCCAGCAGCCCGACAAGAAGGAAAAGGGCCGGGACTAGCGGGGGCCCCTACGAGCAGTACGTC.

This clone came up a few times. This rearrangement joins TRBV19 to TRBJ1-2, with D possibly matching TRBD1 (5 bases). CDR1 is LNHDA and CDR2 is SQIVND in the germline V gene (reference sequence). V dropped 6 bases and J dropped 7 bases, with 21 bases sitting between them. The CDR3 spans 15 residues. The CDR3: CASSLYQGLPLGYTF. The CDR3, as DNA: TGTGCCAGTAGCCTTTATCAGGGACTCCCCCTTGGCTACACCTTC.

The CDR3 loop is CSVILAGGGDEQFF. DNA for the CDR3: TGCAGCGTCATTCTAGCGGGAGGGGGGGATGAGCAGTTCTTC. The chain recombines TRBV29-1 with TRBJ2-1; 12 bases are a match to TRBD2. The CDR3 runs to 14 residues. Trimming took 6 bases from V and 8 from J; bases not matched to a gene: 8. Germline assignment: CDR1 SQVTM and CDR2 ANQGSEA.

The CDR3 region is CASSFAGGHEQYF. The CDR3 bases are TGTGCCAGCAGTTTTGCGGGGGGCCACGAGCAGTACTTC. The chain uses TRBV28 and TRBJ2-7, with 8 bases lining up with TRBD2. The CDR3 extends over 13 amino acids. Looked up from germline, CDR1 is MDHEN and CDR2 is SYDVKM. J gave up 5 bases and V 3 bases, and 3 bases lay outside the gene matches.

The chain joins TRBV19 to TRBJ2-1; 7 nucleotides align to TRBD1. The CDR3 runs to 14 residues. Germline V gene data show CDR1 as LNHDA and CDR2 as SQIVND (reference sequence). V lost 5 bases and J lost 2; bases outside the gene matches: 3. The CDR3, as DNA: TGTGCCAGTAGTTCAGGGGGAACCTACAATGAGCAGTTCTTC. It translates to CASSSGGTYNEQFF.

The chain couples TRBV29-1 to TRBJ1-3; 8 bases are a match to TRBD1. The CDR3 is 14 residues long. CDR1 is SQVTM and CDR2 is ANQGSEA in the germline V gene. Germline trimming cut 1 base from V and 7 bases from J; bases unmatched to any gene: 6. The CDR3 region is CSVEVGRGLNTIYF. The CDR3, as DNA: TGCAGCGTTGAAGTGGGCAGGGGGCTGAACACCATATATTTT.

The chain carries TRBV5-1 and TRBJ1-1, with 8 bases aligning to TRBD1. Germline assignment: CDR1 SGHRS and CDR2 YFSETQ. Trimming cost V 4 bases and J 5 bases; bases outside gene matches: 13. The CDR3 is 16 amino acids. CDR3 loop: CASSLHTTGVWTEAFF. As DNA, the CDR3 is TGCGCCAGCAGCCTACACACGACAGGGGTGTGGACTGAAGCTTTCTTT. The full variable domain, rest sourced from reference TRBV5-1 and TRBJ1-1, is KAGVTQTPRYLIKTRGQQVTLSCSPISGHRSVSWYQQTPGQGLQFLFEYFSETQRNKGNFPGRFSGRQFSNSRSEMNVSTLELGDSALYLCASSLHTTGVWTEAFFGQGTRLTVV.

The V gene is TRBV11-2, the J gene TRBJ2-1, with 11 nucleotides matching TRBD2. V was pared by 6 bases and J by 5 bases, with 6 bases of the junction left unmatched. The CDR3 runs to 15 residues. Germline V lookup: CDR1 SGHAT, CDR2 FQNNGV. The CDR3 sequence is CASRHPGLADNEQFF. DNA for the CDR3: TGTGCCAGCAGGCATCCGGGACTAGCGGACAATGAGCAGTTCTTC. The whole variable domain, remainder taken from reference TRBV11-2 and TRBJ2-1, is EAGVAQSPRYKIIEKRQSVAFWCNPISGHATLYWYQQILGQGPKLLIQFQNNGVVDDSQLPKDRFSAERLKGVDSTLKIQPAKLEDSAVYLCASRHPGLADNEQFFGPGTRLTVL.

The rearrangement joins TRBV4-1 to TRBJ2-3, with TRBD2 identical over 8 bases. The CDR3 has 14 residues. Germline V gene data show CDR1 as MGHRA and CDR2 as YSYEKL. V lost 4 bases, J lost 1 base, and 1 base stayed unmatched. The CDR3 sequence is CASSLTSGTDTQYF. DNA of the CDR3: TGCGCCAGCAGCCTGACTAGCGGCACAGATACGCAGTATTTT.

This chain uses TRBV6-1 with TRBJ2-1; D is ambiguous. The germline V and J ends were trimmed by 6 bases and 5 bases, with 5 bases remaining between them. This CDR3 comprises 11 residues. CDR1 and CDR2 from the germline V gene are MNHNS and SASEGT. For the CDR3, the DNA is TGTGCCAGCAGCGACAACAATGAGCAGTTCTTC. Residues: CASSDNNEQFF.

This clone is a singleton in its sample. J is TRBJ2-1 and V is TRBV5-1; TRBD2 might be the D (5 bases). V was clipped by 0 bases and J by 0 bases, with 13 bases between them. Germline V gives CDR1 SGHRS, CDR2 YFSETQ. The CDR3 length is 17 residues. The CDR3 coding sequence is TGCGCCAGCAGCTTGGCCGCGGGTTTCGGCTCCTACAATGAGCAGTTCTTC. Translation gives CASSLAAGFGSYNEQFF.